This T cell receptor beta chain was documented in a study of T cells after yellow fever vaccination. Study observations and caveats: Clones from primary vaccination mostly reappeared after the booster (less than 98% CD4, approximately 86% CD8). Across the CD4 and CD8 compartments, a small share of clonotypes was present in both. Within FACS-sorted repertoires, abundant clonotypes contaminating from the bulk population could be present.

TCRdb used MiXCR to reprocess the 5' RACE reads, holding one entry per CDR3 protein. The sample shows some 560,000 distinct CDR3 sequences, approximately 16% of them seen only once. This clonotype was recorded a few times. Its antigen is unknown. Germline V gives CDR1 SGHAT, CDR2 FQNNGV. The junction had 4 bases not matched to a gene; V was cut back by 4 bases and J by 4 bases. The CDR3 is 16 amino acids. The chain joins TRBV11-2 to TRBJ2-1; 13 nucleotides line up with TRBD2. Here the sequenced sample was PBMCs, taken around 5 days after the first yellow fever vaccination. The source of this sequence is a man aged 18 to 35 who received the YFV17D yellow fever vaccine. The CDR3 DNA is TGTGCCAGCAGCTATGGACTAGCGGGGGATTACAATGAGCAGTTCTTC. Translating it yields CASSYGLAGDYNEQFF.